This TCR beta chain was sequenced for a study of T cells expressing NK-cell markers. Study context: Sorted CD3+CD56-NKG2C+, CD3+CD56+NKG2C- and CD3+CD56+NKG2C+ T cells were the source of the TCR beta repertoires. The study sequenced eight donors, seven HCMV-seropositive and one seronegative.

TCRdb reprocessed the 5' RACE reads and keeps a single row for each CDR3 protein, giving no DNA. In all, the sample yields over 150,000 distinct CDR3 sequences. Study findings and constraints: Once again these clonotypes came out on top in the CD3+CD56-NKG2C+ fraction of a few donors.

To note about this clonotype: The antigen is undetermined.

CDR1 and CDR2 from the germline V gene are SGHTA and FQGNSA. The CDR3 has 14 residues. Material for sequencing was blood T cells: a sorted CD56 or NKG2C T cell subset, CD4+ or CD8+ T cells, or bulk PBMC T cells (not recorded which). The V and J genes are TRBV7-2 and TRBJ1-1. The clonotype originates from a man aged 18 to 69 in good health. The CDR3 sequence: CASSELGAGTEAFF.